Sequencing of this T cell receptor beta chain was carried out in a study of cytomegalovirus exposure and HLA in healthy donors. Study-level information: Some 85 million unique TCRs, all from HLA-typed donors, were included in an early release of the data. Study results and limitations: Later analysis suggested most CMV-associated TCR beta chains were HLA-restricted.

The CDR3 covers 16 residues. The germline gives CDR1 ENHRY, CDR2 SYGVKD. This clone is a singleton in its sample. Its matching antigen is unknown. In the PCR, 60 Vbeta and 13 Jbeta primers were used. Some clones are missing from TCRdb's copy, which holds only in-frame ones; the method was immunoSEQ multiplex PCR. The sample carries 170,000 or so clones, roughly 80% recorded once. This clonotype originated in a boy aged 5-17 years in good health and CMV-seronegative. Sequenced material: PBMCs. This chain uses TRBV10-3 with TRBJ2-5; D is perhaps TRBD2 (6 bases). TRBJ2-7 matches the DNA end more closely, so the J call is doubtful. CDR3 sequence reads: CATGKGSHAGSSEQYF. Here the CDR3 DNA reads TGTGCCACCGGAAAGGGGTCCCACGCCGGGAGTAGCGAGCAGTACTTC.